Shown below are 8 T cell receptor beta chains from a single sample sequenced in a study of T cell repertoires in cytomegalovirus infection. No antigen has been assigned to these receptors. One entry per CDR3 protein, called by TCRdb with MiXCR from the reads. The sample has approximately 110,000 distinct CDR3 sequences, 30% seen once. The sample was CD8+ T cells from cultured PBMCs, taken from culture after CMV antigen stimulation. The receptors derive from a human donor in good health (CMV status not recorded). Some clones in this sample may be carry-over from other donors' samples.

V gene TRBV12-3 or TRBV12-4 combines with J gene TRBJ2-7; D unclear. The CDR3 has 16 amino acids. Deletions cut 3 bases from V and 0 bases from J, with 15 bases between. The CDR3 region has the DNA TGTGCCAGCAGTTTTGTAAGTTTTCGGAGCTCCTACGAGCAGTACTTC. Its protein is CASSFVSFRSSYEQYF.

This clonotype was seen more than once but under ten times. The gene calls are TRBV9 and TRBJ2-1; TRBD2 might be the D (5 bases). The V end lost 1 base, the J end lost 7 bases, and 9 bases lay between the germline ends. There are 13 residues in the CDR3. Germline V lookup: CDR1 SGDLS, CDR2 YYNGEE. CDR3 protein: CASSVHWENEQFF. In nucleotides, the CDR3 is TGTGCCAGCAGCGTACATTGGGAGAATGAGCAGTTCTTC.

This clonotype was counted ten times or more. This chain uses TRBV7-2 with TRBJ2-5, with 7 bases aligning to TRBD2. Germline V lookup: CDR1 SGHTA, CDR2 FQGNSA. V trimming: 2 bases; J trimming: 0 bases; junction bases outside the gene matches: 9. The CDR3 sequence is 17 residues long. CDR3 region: CASSLHPGRGHQETQYF. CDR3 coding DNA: TGTGCCAGCAGCTTACACCCAGGGAGGGGACACCAAGAGACCCAGTACTTC.

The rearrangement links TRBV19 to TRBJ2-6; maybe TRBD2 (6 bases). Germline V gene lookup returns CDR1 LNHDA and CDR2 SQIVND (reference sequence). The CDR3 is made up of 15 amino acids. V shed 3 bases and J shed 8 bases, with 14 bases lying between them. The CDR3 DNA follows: TGTGCCAGTAGTATTCCCGGGGACTGGTCCAACGTCCTGACTTTC. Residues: CASSIPGDWSNVLTF.

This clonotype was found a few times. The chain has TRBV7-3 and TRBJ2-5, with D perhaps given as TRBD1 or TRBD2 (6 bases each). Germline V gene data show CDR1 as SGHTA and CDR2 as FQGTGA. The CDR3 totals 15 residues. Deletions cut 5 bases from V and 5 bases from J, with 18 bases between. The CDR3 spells CASSGGEGGWETQYF. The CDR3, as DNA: TGTGCCAGCAGCGGAGGAGAGGGGGGTTGGGAGACCCAGTACTTC.

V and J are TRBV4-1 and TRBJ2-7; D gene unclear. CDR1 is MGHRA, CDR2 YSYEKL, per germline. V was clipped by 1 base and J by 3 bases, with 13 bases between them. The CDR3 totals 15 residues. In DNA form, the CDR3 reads TGCGCCAGCAGCCAAGGAATCTCCTCTGTCTACGAGCAGTACTTC. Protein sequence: CASSQGISSVYEQYF.

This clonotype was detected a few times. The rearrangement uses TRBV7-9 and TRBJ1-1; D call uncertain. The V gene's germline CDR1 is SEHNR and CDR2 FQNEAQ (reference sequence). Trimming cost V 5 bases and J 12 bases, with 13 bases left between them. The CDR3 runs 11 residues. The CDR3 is CASSPDIGSFF. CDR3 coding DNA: TGTGCCAGCAGCCCAGACATTGGGTCTTTCTTT.

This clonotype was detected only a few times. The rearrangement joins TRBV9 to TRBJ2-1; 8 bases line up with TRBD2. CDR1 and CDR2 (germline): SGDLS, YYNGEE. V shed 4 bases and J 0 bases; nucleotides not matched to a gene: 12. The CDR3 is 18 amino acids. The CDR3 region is CASSPVEVRGASYNEQFF. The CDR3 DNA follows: TGTGCCAGCAGCCCAGTTGAGGTGCGGGGGGCCTCCTACAATGAGCAGTTCTTC.